Described below is a single T cell receptor beta chain sequence and its context. This specimen belongs to a study of CD8 T cells in Susac syndrome. Reverse transcription of 0.5 to 1 ug RNA was carried out with random hexamers. Amplification of TCR beta CDR3 across 54 Vbeta and 13 Jbeta was performed with immunoSEQ multiplex PCR. TCRdb ran MiXCR on the immunoSEQ multiplex PCR reads and lists one entry per CDR3 protein. The sample contains some 120,000 distinct CDR3 sequences, under 95% of which appear only once. Germline assignment: CDR1 KGHDR and CDR2 SFDVKD. The length of the CDR3 is 18 residues. V was clipped by 2 bases and J by 3 bases, with 21 bases between them.

The V call is TRBV24-1, the J call TRBJ1-2; weak D call: TRBD1 (6 bases). The material sequenced was CD8+ T cells from PBMCs. The receptor was isolated from a human donor with multiple sclerosis. CDR3 sequence (DNA): TGTGCCACCAGTGATTCCTCGGCAAAACAGGGAACGGACTATGGCTACACCTTC. Translation: CATSDSSAKQGTDYGYTF.